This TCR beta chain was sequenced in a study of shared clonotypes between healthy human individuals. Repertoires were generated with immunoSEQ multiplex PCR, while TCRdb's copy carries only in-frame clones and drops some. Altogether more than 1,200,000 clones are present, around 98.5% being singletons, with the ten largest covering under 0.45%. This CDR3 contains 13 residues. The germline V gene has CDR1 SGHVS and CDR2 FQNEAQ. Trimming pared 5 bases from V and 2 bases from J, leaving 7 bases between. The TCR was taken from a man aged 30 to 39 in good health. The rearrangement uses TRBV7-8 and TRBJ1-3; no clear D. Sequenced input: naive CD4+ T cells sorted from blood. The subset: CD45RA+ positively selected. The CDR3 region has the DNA TGTGCCAGCAGCCCGGAGGCTGGAAACACCATATATTTT. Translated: CASSPEAGNTIYF.